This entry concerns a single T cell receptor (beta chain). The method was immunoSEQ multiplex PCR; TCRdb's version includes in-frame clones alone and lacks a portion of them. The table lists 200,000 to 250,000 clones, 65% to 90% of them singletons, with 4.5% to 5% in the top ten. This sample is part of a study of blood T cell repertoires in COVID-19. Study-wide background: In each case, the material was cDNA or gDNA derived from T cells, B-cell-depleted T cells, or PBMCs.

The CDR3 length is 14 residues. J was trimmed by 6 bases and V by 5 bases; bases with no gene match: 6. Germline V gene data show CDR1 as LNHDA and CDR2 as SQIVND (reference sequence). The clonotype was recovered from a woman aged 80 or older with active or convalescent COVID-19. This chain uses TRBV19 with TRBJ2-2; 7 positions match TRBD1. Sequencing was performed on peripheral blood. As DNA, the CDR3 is TGTGCCAGTAGTTTTACAGGGGTGGCCGGGGAGCTGTTTTTT. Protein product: CASSFTGVAGELFF.